This T cell receptor (beta chain) was observed in a study of CD8 T cells in Susac syndrome (dated by TCRdb to 2018 to 2020). Background on the whole study: Of the Susac syndrome patients who were sequenced, roughly eight were in clinical remission while 5 or 6 had clinically active disease. Repertoire sequencing was used to test whether CD8+ T cell activation and differentiation in Susac syndrome was antigen driven. Susac syndrome patients were therapy-naive, on corticosteroids (some also receiving IVIg), or on IVIg alone at blood withdrawal.

RNA was extracted using the RNeasy kit, and roughly 0.5 to 1 ug of the RNA was reverse transcribed with random hexamers. The immunoSEQ multiplex PCR assay, covering 54 Vbeta and 13 Jbeta segments, was used to amplify TCR beta CDR3 regions. To correct PCR amplification bias, a synthetic template baseline was used for both primer optimization and computational correction. Processing in the source paper ran as follows. Reads were assigned to V, D and J genes according to IMGT and analyzed in immunoSEQ Analyzer, with only productive sequences retained. To calculate clonality, Shannon entropy was normalized by log2 of the number of productive unique sequences and then subtracted from one. For each patient and control, public and private clones were evaluated among the 100 most prevalent clones. Susac-specific clones were defined as absent from healthy and MS cohorts, over a thousand published viral clones and other ImmuneACCESS disease sequences. TCRdb trimmed public reads at Q25 via fastp, called clones via MiXCR and kept in-frame beta chains. Here each entry gathers all rows of one CDR3 protein and keeps the most common genes and DNA. TCRdb's processing, not the study's, gives the V and J calls here. The sample includes roughly 190,000 distinct CDR3 sequences, with roughly nine tenths observed a single time. The ten largest make up about 0.1% of the sample.

Here is what the overall study found, with its caveats: In patients with Susac syndrome, the CD4+ T cell repertoire showed no detectable clonal expansion. The study acknowledged that relatively few individuals were included in the TCR sequencing and HLA analysis.

Remarks on this clonotype: Its binding antigen is unknown. One base away there is no much larger clone; base qualities are not given.

Between the V and J ends, shortened by 0 bases and 8 bases respectively, the junction contains 19 bases. CDR1 is given as DFQATT and CDR2 as SNEGSKA, both from the germline V gene (reference sequence). The cysteine opens and the phenylalanine closes a CDR3 of 15 amino acids. The CDR3 DNA has 45 bases and is translated from base 1. High-throughput TCR beta sequencing profiled peripheral blood CD8+ and CD4+ T cells from healthy donors, Susac syndrome patients and multiple sclerosis patients. The Susac syndrome patients fulfilled recently defined diagnostic criteria for definite or probable disease. Bulk CD8+ and CD4+ T cells were purified by magnetic negative isolation, while CD8+ TEMRA cells were enriched using FACS. Blood was drawn into EDTA tubes, processed within 24 hours, and PBMCs were isolated by density gradient centrifugation. PBMCs intended for TCR sequencing were frozen in liquid nitrogen and were later thawed in a 37 degrees C water bath. Purity of sorted or isolated CD4+, CD8+ and CD8+ TEMRA cells was at least 90%.

This TCR was recovered from a human donor with Susac syndrome. The sample was CD4+ T cells from PBMCs. The chain is made from TRBV20-1 and TRBJ1-1; the D gene cannot be resolved reliably. For the CDR3, the sequence is CSARDLRNLKVEAFF. The nucleotides are TGCAGTGCTAGAGACCTCAGGAACCTTAAAGTGGAAGCTTTCTTT.